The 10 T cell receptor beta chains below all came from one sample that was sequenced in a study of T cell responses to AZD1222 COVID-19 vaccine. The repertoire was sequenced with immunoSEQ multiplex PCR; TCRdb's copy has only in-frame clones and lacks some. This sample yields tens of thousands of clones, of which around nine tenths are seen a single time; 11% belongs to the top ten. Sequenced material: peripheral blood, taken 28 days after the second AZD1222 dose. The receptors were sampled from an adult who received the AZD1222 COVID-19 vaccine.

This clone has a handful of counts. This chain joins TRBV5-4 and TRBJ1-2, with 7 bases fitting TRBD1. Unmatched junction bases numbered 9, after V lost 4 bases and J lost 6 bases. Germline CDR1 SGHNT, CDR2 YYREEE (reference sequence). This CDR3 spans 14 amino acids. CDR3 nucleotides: TGTGCCAGCAGCACCCGACAGGGAGAAGATGGCTACACCTTC. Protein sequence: CASSTRQGEDGYTF.

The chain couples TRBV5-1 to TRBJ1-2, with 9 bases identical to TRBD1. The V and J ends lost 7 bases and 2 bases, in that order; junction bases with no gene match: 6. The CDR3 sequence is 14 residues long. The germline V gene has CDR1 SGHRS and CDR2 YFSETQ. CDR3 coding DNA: TGCGCCAGCGCTGGGACAGGGAGAAACTATGGCTACACCTTC. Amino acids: CASAGTGRNYGYTF.

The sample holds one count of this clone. CDR3 sequence reads: CASSTRRSTGELFF. The CDR3 coding sequence is TGTGCCAGTAGTACTCGAAGGAGCACCGGGGAGCTGTTTTTT. The chain joins TRBV19 to TRBJ2-2, with D unclear. The germline gives CDR1 LNHDA, CDR2 SQIVND (reference sequence). This CDR3 is built from 14 residues. With 4 bases removed from V and 4 bases from J, the gap between germline ends came to 10 bases.

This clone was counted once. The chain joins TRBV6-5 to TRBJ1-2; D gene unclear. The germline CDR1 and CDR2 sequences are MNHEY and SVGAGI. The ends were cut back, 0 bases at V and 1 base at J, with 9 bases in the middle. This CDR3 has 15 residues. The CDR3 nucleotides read TGTGCCAGCAGTTACTCTACCGGTTTTAACTATGGCTACACCTTC. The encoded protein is CASSYSTGFNYGYTF.

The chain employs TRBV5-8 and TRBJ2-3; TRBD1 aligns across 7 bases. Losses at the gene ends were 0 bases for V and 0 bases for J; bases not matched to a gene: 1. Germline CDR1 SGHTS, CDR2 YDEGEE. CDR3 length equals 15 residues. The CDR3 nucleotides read TGTGCCAGCAGCTTGGGACAGGGTAGCACAGATACGCAGTATTTT. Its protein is CASSLGQGSTDTQYF.

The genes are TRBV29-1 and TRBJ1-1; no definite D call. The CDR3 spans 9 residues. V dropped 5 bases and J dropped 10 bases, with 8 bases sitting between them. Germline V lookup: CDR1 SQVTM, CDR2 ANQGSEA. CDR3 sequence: CSVREGAFF. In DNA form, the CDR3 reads TGCAGCGTTCGGGAGGGAGCTTTCTTT.

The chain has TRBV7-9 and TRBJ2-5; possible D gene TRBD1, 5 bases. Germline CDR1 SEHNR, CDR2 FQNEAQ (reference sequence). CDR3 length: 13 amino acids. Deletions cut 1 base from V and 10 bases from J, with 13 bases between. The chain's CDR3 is CASSLVGAPGQYF. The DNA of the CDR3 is TGTGCCAGCAGCTTAGTTGGGGCCCCGGGCCAGTACTTC.

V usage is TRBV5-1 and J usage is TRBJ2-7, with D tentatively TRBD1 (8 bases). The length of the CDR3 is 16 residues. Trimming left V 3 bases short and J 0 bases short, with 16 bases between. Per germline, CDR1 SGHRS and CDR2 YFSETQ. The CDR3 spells CASSWGGQVDSYEQYF. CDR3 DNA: TGCGCCAGCAGCTGGGGGGGACAGGTGGACTCCTACGAGCAGTACTTC. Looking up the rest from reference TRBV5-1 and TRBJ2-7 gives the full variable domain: KAGVTQTPRYLIKTRGQQVTLSCSPISGHRSVSWYQQTPGQGLQFLFEYFSETQRNKGNFPGRFSGRQFSNSRSEMNVSTLELGDSALYLCASSWGGQVDSYEQYFGPGTRLTVT.

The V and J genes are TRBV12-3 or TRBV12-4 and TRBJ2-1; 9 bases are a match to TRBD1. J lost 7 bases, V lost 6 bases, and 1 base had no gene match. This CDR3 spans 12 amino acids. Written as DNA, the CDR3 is TGTGCCAGCAGCGGGACAGGGAATGAGCAGTTCTTC. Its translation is CASSGTGNEQFF.

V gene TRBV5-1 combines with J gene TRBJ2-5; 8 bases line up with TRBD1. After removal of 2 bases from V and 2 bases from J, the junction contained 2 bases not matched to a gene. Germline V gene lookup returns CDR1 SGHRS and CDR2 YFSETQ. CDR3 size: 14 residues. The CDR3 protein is CASSFQGAQETQYF. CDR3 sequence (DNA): TGCGCCAGCAGCTTCCAGGGGGCTCAAGAGACCCAGTACTTC.